The present TCR beta chain was sequenced within a study of T cell changes during pregnancy in multiple sclerosis. The V gene's germline CDR1 is SGHTA and CDR2 FQGNSA. Trimming removed 4 bases at V and 8 bases at J, with 13 bases between. The CDR3 has 13 amino acids. Libraries were prepared by immunoSEQ multiplex PCR; TCRdb keeps only in-frame clonotypes and omits some of them. Of over 50,000 clones listed, just over 90% are singletons. The receptor was isolated from a female donor in good health, enrolled as a control in a pregnancy study. This specimen was peripheral blood, taken in the first trimester of pregnancy. V usage is TRBV7-2 and J usage is TRBJ2-3; tentatively, D is TRBD1 (6 bases). The CDR3 DNA sequence: TGTGCCAGCAGCTACGAGCGAGGGGGTACGCAGTATTTT. Protein: CASSYERGGTQYF. The variable domain in full, with the rest retrieved from reference TRBV7-2 and TRBJ2-3, is GAGVSQSPSNKVTEKGKDVELRCDPISGHTALYWYRQSLGQGLEFLIYFQGNSAPDKSGLPSDRFSAERTGGSVSTLTIQRTQQEDSAVYLCASSYERGGTQYFGPGTRLTVL.